The rows below give T cell receptor beta chains drawn from one sample of a study of memory CD4+ T cells and cytomegalovirus serostatus. TCRdb keeps only in-frame clones here, not all; method: immunoSEQ multiplex PCR. The repertoire has 60,000 to 75,000 clones, around 80% of them found once; the top ten carry 0.53%. Specimen: memory CD4+ T cells from blood. The receptors were sampled from an adult in good health and CMV-seronegative. Some clones in this sample may be carry-over from other donors' samples. Both conserved end residues are part of each CDR3. Fields, in order: D gene, J gene, V gene, clone size, CDR3 protein, CDR3 DNA. D genes are given only for firm matches. For some rows the clone size is stated as once, few or many, or as a class when expanded; others skip it.

>TRBD2|TRBJ2-3|TRBV7-9|.
CASSLGLAGGPDTQYF
TGTGCCAGCAGCTTAGGACTAGCGGGGGGGCCAGATACGCAGTATTTT
>.|TRBJ2-3|TRBV5-1|.
CASSLANTGGADTQYF
TGCGCCAGCAGCTTGGCCAACACAGGAGGCGCAGATACGCAGTATTTT
>.|TRBJ2-4|TRBV4-1|.
CASSQGYLQGNKNIQYF
TGCGCCAGCAGCCAAGGATACCTCCAGGGTAACAAAAACATTCAGTACTTC
>TRBD2|TRBJ2-7|TRBV18|.
CASSRLAGTAYEQYF
TGTGCCAGCTCACGGTTAGCGGGAACGGCGTACGAGCAGTACTTC
>.|TRBJ2-7|TRBV6-5|few
CASKPTGFYEQYF
TGTGCCAGCAAACCTACGGGATTCTACGAGCAGTACTTC
>.|TRBJ2-3|TRBV15|once
CATSRDWGRDTQYF
TGTGCCACCTCCCGGGACTGGGGGAGGGATACGCAGTATTTT
>.|TRBJ2-5|TRBV9|.
CASSVGDSGFETQYF
TGTGCCAGCAGCGTAGGGGATTCGGGTTTTGAGACCCAGTACTTC
>.|TRBJ1-4|TRBV4-2|few
CASSRTGQNYGKLFF
TGTGCCAGCAGCCGTACCGGCCAGAACTACGGAAAACTGTTTTTT
>.|TRBJ1-1|TRBV2|.
CASSYRSMNTEAFF
TGTGCCAGCAGTTATAGGAGTATGAACACTGAAGCTTTCTTT
>TRBD2|TRBJ2-7|TRBV5-1|.
CASSLPRLAANSYEQYF
TGCGCCAGCAGCTTGCCCCGTCTAGCGGCGAACTCCTACGAGCAGTACTTC
>.|TRBJ1-3|TRBV7-7|.
CASSLGLVDGYSGNTIYF
TGTGCTAGCAGCTTAGGGCTAGTGGACGGATACTCTGGAAACACCATATATTTT
>.|TRBJ1-2|TRBV28|.
CASREGVGYTF
TGTGCCAGCAGAGAAGGGGTAGGCTACACCTTC
>.|TRBJ2-2|TRBV7-9|.
CASSFRGRRNTGELFF
TGTGCCAGCAGCTTTAGGGGCAGGCGGAACACCGGGGAGCTGTTTTTT
>.|TRBJ2-7|TRBV21-1|.
CASIPGHFSYEQYF
TGTGCCAGCATCCCGGGACACTTCTCCTACGAGCAGTACTTC
>.|TRBJ2-5|TRBV19|few
CASSVPGGRETQYF
TGTGCCAGTAGTGTCCCAGGTGGGAGGGAGACCCAGTACTTC
>.|TRBJ1-2|TRBV6-5|.
CASSLVGSNYGYTF
TGTGCCAGCAGTTTGGTGGGGAGTAACTATGGCTACACCTTC
>.|TRBJ2-4|TRBV30|.
CAWTRGIAKNIQYF
TGTGCCTGGACTAGGGGAATAGCCAAAAACATTCAGTACTTC
>.|TRBJ1-5|TRBV2|few
CASSGQSNQPQHF
TGTGCCAGCAGTGGACAGAGCAATCAGCCCCAGCATTTT
>.|TRBJ1-2|TRBV7-9|.
CASSIKWTDGYTF
TGTGCCAGCAGCATAAAATGGACAGATGGCTACACCTTC
>.|TRBJ2-5|TRBV7-6|.
CASSLPYQTRVQYF
TGTGCCAGCAGCTTACCGTACCAAACAAGGGTCCAGTACTTC
>.|TRBJ1-3|TRBV5-1|.
CASSLVGNTIYF
TGCGCCAGCAGCTTGGTGGGAAACACCATATATTTT
>.|TRBJ1-2|TRBV7-2|.
CASSSGQNYGYTF
TGTGCCAGCAGCTCAGGACAGAACTATGGCTACACCTTC
>.|TRBJ1-6|TRBV28|.
CASSFASRDNNSPLHF
TGTGCCAGCAGTTTTGCCAGCAGGGATAATAATTCACCCCTCCACTTT
>TRBD2|TRBJ2-7|TRBV19|.
CASSRTSGGTPYEQYF
TGTGCCAGTAGTCGGACTAGCGGGGGGACTCCCTACGAGCAGTACTTC
>TRBD2|TRBJ2-7|TRBV7-2|once
CASSLGVGGSGGAYEQYF
TGTGCCAGCAGCTTAGGTGTTGGTGGAAGCGGGGGGGCCTACGAGCAGTACTTC
>TRBD2|TRBJ2-1|TRBV4-3|.
CASSQDWLAGAIGNEQFF
TGCGCCAGCAGCCAAGATTGGCTAGCGGGGGCAATTGGCAATGAGCAGTTCTTC
>.|TRBJ1-6|TRBV11-2|.
CASSRSWQGNSPLHF
TGTGCCAGCAGCCGGTCATGGCAGGGAAATTCACCCCTCCACTTT
>.|TRBJ2-4|TRBV5-1|.
CASSFIGGGHHIQYF
TGCGCCAGCAGCTTTATAGGGGGTGGGCACCACATTCAGTACTTC
>.|TRBJ2-3|TRBV19|few
CASSDPLGPRTDTQYF
TGTGCCAGTAGTGACCCACTAGGACCTCGCACAGATACGCAGTATTTT
>TRBD1|TRBJ2-5|TRBV5-1|.
CASSLGPGGEQETQYF
TGCGCCAGCAGCTTGGGTCCAGGGGGAGAGCAAGAGACCCAGTACTTC
>TRBD1|TRBJ2-5|TRBV5-1|.
CASSRDREETQYF
TGCGCCAGCAGCCGGGACAGGGAGGAGACCCAGTACTTC
>.|TRBJ1-1|TRBV7-9|.
CASSLSQGATEAFF
TGTGCCAGCAGCCTATCGCAAGGGGCCACTGAAGCTTTCTTT
>TRBD2|TRBJ2-3|TRBV5-6|.
CASSRLAASTDTQYF
TGTGCCAGCAGCCGACTAGCGGCTAGCACAGATACGCAGTATTTT
>.|TRBJ1-2|TRBV7-3|.
CASSFGGYGYGYTF
TGTGCCAGCAGCTTCGGGGGGTATGGCTATGGCTACACCTTC
>.|TRBJ2-3|TRBV11-2|.
CANIPVKDPDTQYF
TGTGCCAACATTCCGGTGAAGGACCCAGATACGCAGTATTTT
>.|TRBJ1-4|TRBV9|few
CASSVDERNPKLFF
TGTGCCAGCAGCGTAGACGAGAGGAATCCGAAACTGTTTTTT
>TRBD2|TRBJ2-1|TRBV11-2|.
CASSLSLAGNEQFF
TGTGCCAGCAGCTTAAGCTTAGCGGGCAATGAGCAGTTCTTC
>.|TRBJ2-7|TRBV10-1|.
CASSESRGRTYEQYF
TGCGCCAGCAGTGAGTCGCGGGGACGAACCTACGAGCAGTACTTC
>TRBD1|TRBJ2-5|TRBV28|.
CASIDRGVEETQYF
TGTGCCAGTATAGACAGGGGAGTCGAGGAGACCCAGTACTTC
>TRBD1|TRBJ1-5|TRBV5-6|.
CASSSWGTAGRQPQHF
TGTGCCAGCAGCTCGTGGGGGACAGCGGGCCGACAGCCCCAGCATTTT
>.|TRBJ1-2|TRBV5-1|.
CASSFGGTNYGYTF
TGCGCCAGCAGCTTTGGGGGGACTAACTATGGCTACACCTTC
>.|TRBJ1-5|TRBV4-2|.
CASSQEGGGQPQHF
TGTGCCAGCAGCCAAGAGGGCGGGGGCCAGCCCCAGCATTTT
>.|TRBJ2-2|TRBV7-2|.
CASRLMAGELFF
TGTGCCAGCAGACTAATGGCCGGGGAGCTGTTTTTT
>.|TRBJ1-4|TRBV27|.
CASSFLGGTNEKLFF
TGTGCCAGCAGCTTTCTAGGAGGGACTAATGAAAAACTGTTTTTT
>TRBD2|TRBJ2-1|TRBV5-1|.
CASRLAGGNEQFF
TGCGCCAGCAGACTAGCGGGAGGAAATGAGCAGTTCTTC
>TRBD1|TRBJ1-1|TRBV15|.
CATSRDQDRGSWKAFF
TGTGCCACCAGCAGAGACCAGGACAGGGGTAGTTGGAAAGCTTTCTTT
>.|TRBJ2-1|TRBV19|few
CASNVDNEQFF
TGTGCCAGTAATGTCGACAATGAGCAGTTCTTC
>.|TRBJ2-3|TRBV19|.
CASSINWGDTQYF
TGTGCCAGTAGTATCAACTGGGGGGATACGCAGTATTTT